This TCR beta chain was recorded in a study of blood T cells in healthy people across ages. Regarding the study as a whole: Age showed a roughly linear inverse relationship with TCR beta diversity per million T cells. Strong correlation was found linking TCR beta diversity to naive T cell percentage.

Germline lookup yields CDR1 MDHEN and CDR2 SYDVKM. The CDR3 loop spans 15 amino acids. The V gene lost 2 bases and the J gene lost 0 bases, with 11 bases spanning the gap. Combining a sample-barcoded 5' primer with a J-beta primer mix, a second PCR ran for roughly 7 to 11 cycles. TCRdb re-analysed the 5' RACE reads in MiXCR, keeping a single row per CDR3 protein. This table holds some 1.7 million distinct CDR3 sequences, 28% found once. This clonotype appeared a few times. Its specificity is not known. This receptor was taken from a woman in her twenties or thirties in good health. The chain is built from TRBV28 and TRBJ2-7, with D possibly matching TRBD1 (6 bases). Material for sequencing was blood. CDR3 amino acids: CASSLDRPFSYEQYF. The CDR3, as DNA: TGTGCCAGCAGTTTAGACAGGCCTTTCTCCTACGAGCAGTACTTC.